This TCR beta chain was sequenced for a study of technical replicates of blood from a few donors. Germline-derived CDR1 and CDR2 are MNHNS and SASEGT. The CDR3 runs to 13 residues. Trimming shortened V by 2 bases and J by 8 bases, and 12 bases separated the two germline ends. The repertoire was sequenced with immunoSEQ multiplex PCR; TCRdb's copy has only in-frame clones and lacks some. The sample lists 87,000 or so clones, approximately 95% occurring once. Specimen: T cells isolated from PBMCs. The chain recombines TRBV6-1 with TRBJ1-1; D is unresolved. The sequence was obtained from a human donor in good health. CDR3 sequence: CASSETRRGEAFF. In DNA form, the CDR3 reads TGTGCCAGCAGTGAAACGAGAAGAGGGGAAGCTTTCTTT.